The next 19 T cell receptor beta chains were all read from a single sample in a study of human thymus T cells. Thymic resections from corrective heart surgery supplied the tissue. Repertoires were generated with immunoSEQ multiplex PCR, while TCRdb's copy carries only in-frame clones and drops some. The table has tens of thousands of clones, 90% to 95% seen once. Sequences were obtained from thymus tissue. All receptors come from a girl under three years old with a congenital heart defect but otherwise immunologically healthy.

CDR3 bases: TGTGCCAGCAGCCAGGTTTCAGCGGGGGCCTACGAGCAGTACTTC. Its translation is CASSQVSAGAYEQYF. This chain uses TRBV4-2 with TRBJ2-7, with 8 bases fitting TRBD2. The CDR3 spans 15 residues. Per germline, CDR1 LGHNA and CDR2 YNFKEQ. The V and J ends lost 3 bases and 2 bases, in that order; junction bases with no gene match: 6.

The rearrangement joins TRBV28 to TRBJ1-5; no clear D. The CDR3 totals 14 residues. V lost 3 bases and J 5 bases, leaving 11 bases between the germline ends. Germline values: CDR1 MDHEN, CDR2 SYDVKM. This CDR3 reads CASSFLGDDQPQHF. Here the CDR3 DNA reads TGTGCCAGCAGTTTTTTGGGTGACGATCAGCCCCAGCATTTT.

V and J are TRBV28 and TRBJ1-4, with TRBD1 as a possible D gene (6 bases). The CDR3 runs 15 residues. Per germline, CDR1 MDHEN and CDR2 SYDVKM. Trimming took 3 bases from V and 0 from J, leaving 8 bases between them. CDR3 residues: CASSLGAATNEKLFF. DNA of the CDR3: TGTGCCAGCAGTTTGGGGGCTGCAACTAATGAAAAACTGTTTTTT. Drawing the rest from reference TRBV28 and TRBJ1-4, the complete variable domain is DVKVTQSSRYLVKRTGEKVFLECVQDMDHENMFWYRQDPGLGLRLIYFSYDVKMKEKGDIPEGYSVSREKKERFSLILESASTNQTSMYLCASSLGAATNEKLFFGSGTQLSVL.

This chain links TRBV28 with TRBJ2-5; 8 bases fit TRBD1. V lost 5 bases, J lost 4 bases, and 9 bases stayed unmatched. In germline, CDR1 is MDHEN, CDR2 SYDVKM. The CDR3 extends over 15 amino acids. The CDR3 is CASSLGQEVGETQYF. The CDR3 coding sequence is TGTGCCAGCAGTCTGGGACAGGAGGTGGGAGAGACCCAGTACTTC.

V and J are TRBV6-4 and TRBJ2-3; 8 nucleotides match TRBD2. CDR1 is MRHNA, CDR2 SNTAGT, per germline. V lost 5 bases, J lost 11 bases, and 24 bases stayed unmatched. The CDR3 runs to 18 residues. The CDR3 loop reads CASSPPVDSGSLLGGQYF. The CDR3 coding sequence is TGTGCCAGCAGTCCCCCAGTTGACAGCGGGAGCCTCCTGGGGGGGCAGTATTTT.

This clone was detected only a few times. V gene TRBV27 combines with J gene TRBJ2-4; 7 nucleotides align to TRBD1. CDR1 and CDR2 (germline): MNHEY, SMNVEV (reference sequence). This CDR3 is built from 19 residues. Losses at the gene ends were 7 bases for V and 0 bases for J; bases not matched to a gene: 18. The CDR3 is CASKLGSGGHGLAKNIQYF. CDR3 nucleotides: TGTGCCAGCAAATTGGGGTCAGGGGGACATGGACTAGCCAAAAACATTCAGTACTTC.

V is TRBV19 and J is TRBJ2-3; D gene uncertain. This CDR3 has 13 amino acids. Trimming shortened V by 3 bases and J by 4 bases, and 8 bases separated the two germline ends. The V gene's germline CDR1 is LNHDA and CDR2 SQIVND (reference sequence). Here the CDR3 reads CASSMFPADTQYF. For the CDR3, the DNA is TGTGCCAGTAGTATGTTTCCTGCAGATACGCAGTATTTT.

This rearrangement joins TRBV7-2 to TRBJ2-5; a weak D match, TRBD2 (7 bases). The V and J ends lost 2 bases and 5 bases respectively, with 12 bases between them. In germline, CDR1 is SGHTA, CDR2 FQGNSA. The CDR3 contains 14 residues. The CDR3: CASSLRGRGETQYF. As DNA, the CDR3 is TGTGCCAGCAGCTTACGAGGGAGGGGGGAGACCCAGTACTTC. The full variable domain, in which reference TRBV7-2 and TRBJ2-5 provide the parts outside the CDR3, is GAGVSQSPSNKVTEKGKDVELRCDPISGHTALYWYRQSLGQGLEFLIYFQGNSAPDKSGLPSDRFSAERTGGSVSTLTIQRTQQEDSAVYLCASSLRGRGETQYFGPGTRLLVL.

The chain couples TRBV6-1 to TRBJ1-2, with no clear D. V was cut by 10 bases and J by 0 bases, with 12 bases left in between. Germline assignment: CDR1 MNHNS and CDR2 SASEGT. The CDR3 is made up of 13 amino acids. CDR3 sequence (DNA): TGTGCCATCCAGAGGCGGCCTAACTATGGCTACACCTTC. Translated: CAIQRRPNYGYTF.

This clone has just one count. The chain recombines TRBV5-1 with TRBJ2-1; D uncertain. Germline lookup yields CDR1 SGHRS and CDR2 YFSETQ. Trimming stripped 4 bases from V and 6 bases from J, with 14 bases between. This CDR3 is 14 amino acids long. The CDR3 region is CASSHRPGPNEQFF. The CDR3 DNA follows: TGCGCCAGCAGCCACCGACCCGGCCCCAATGAGCAGTTCTTC.

V usage is TRBV4-3 and J usage is TRBJ1-3; D remains ambiguous. The germline V gene encodes CDR1 LGHNA and CDR2 YSLEER. V shed 3 bases and J shed 2 bases, with 17 bases lying between them. This CDR3 has 17 amino acids. Here the CDR3 DNA reads TGCGCCAGCAGCCAGAAGATCGTTGGGCGCCCTGGAAACACCATATATTTT. Protein sequence: CASSQKIVGRPGNTIYF.

V gene TRBV4-1 combines with J gene TRBJ2-2, with 10 bases matching TRBD2. The junction had 15 bases not matched to a gene; V was cut back by 0 bases and J by 8 bases. CDR3 length: 19 amino acids. Germline V lookup: CDR1 MGHRA, CDR2 YSYEKL. The CDR3 spells CASSQEYRRASGSTGELFF. The CDR3 DNA follows: TGCGCCAGCAGCCAAGAGTATAGGAGGGCTAGCGGGAGTACAGGGGAGCTGTTTTTT.

The rearrangement links TRBV7-9 to TRBJ2-1, with a tentative D call TRBD2 (5 bases). With 5 bases removed from V and 14 bases from J, the gap between germline ends came to 16 bases. The CDR3 runs 12 residues. The germline gives CDR1 SEHNR, CDR2 FQNEAQ (reference sequence). CDR3 sequence reads: CASSAVGRVEFF. The CDR3, as DNA: TGTGCCAGCAGCGCCGTCGGGCGGGTCGAGTTCTTC.

The chain links TRBV27 to TRBJ2-2; 9 bases map to TRBD2. V lost 2 bases, J lost 4 bases, and 11 bases stayed unmatched. This CDR3 is built from 18 residues. The germline V gene encodes CDR1 MNHEY and CDR2 SMNVEV (reference sequence). CDR3 coding DNA: TGTGCCAGCAGTTTAAGGGCTAGCGGGATCGGAAGCACCGGGGAGCTGTTTTTT. It encodes CASSLRASGIGSTGELFF.

V is TRBV5-1 and J is TRBJ1-2; no definite D call. The V gene's germline CDR1 is SGHRS and CDR2 YFSETQ. Trimming cost V 0 bases and J 2 bases, with 17 bases left between them. CDR3 length: 17 amino acids. This CDR3 reads CASSLAVDGPPNYGYTF. In DNA form, the CDR3 reads TGCGCCAGCAGCTTGGCAGTCGACGGGCCGCCGAACTATGGCTACACCTTC.

The chain couples TRBV15 to TRBJ1-6, with D tentatively TRBD1 (5 bases). Germline assignment: CDR1 LNHNV and CDR2 YYDKDF (reference sequence). CDR3 size: 15 residues. V shed 5 bases and J shed 8 bases, with 16 bases lying between them. CDR3 amino acids: CATSRAPRDHSPLHF. The CDR3 DNA reads TGTGCCACCAGCCGTGCACCGAGGGACCATTCACCCCTCCACTTT.

This clone was seen just once. This chain joins TRBV4-2 and TRBJ2-1; 9 bases are shared with TRBD2. The V and J ends lost 1 base and 15 bases, in that order; junction bases with no gene match: 16. CDR3 length equals 16 residues. Germline CDR1 reads LGHNA; CDR2 reads YNFKEQ. In DNA, the CDR3 is TGTGCCAGCAGCCAAGGGTTCCCGGGACTAGCACGTCCGTTGTTCTTC. It specifies CASSQGFPGLARPLFF.

V and J are TRBV7-9 and TRBJ1-4; D gene unclear. With 1 base removed from V and 3 bases from J, the gap between germline ends came to 15 bases. The CDR3 extends over 17 amino acids. The germline CDR1 and CDR2 sequences are SEHNR and FQNEAQ (reference sequence). CDR3 sequence reads: CASSLDAKVDANEKLFF. CDR3 DNA sequence: TGTGCCAGCAGCTTAGACGCGAAAGTTGACGCTAATGAAAAACTGTTTTTT.

The chain combines TRBV7-9 with TRBJ2-1, with 14 bases aligning to TRBD2. Germline-derived CDR1 and CDR2 are SEHNR and FQNEAQ (reference sequence). Unmatched junction bases numbered 11, after V lost 5 bases and J lost 2 bases. The CDR3 runs 19 residues. CDR3 bases: TGTGCCAGCAGCCTCGGGACTAGCGGGAGTAACATTACCTACAATGAGCAGTTCTTC. Its protein is CASSLGTSGSNITYNEQFF.